This entry lists 29 T cell receptor beta chains sequenced from one sample in a study of cytomegalovirus exposure and HLA in healthy donors. The PCR used 60 Vbeta and 13 Jbeta primers. This table comes from immunoSEQ multiplex PCR, and its TCRdb copy is limited to in-frame clones, with some not included. The profile shows around 170,000 clones, about three quarters of them singletons. Sequencing used PBMCs. These receptors all stem from a man between 18 and 35 years old in good health and CMV-seronegative.

The CDR3 loop is CASSVHGVSGTDTQYF. The CDR3 region has the DNA TGTGCCAGCAGCGTCCACGGGGTCTCCGGCACAGATACGCAGTATTTT. V is TRBV9 and J is TRBJ2-3, with TRBD2 as a possible D gene (5 bases). V was clipped by 2 bases and J by 1 base, with 14 bases between them. The CDR3 length is 16 residues. Looked up from germline, CDR1 is SGDLS and CDR2 is YYNGEE.

This clone came up once. The V call is TRBV7-2, the J call TRBJ2-3, with D hard to call. This CDR3 is 12 amino acids long. In germline, CDR1 is SGHTA, CDR2 FQGNSA. Trimming removed 6 bases from V and 6 bases from J, with 10 bases in between. CDR3 sequence reads: CASSVIRDTQYF. Written as DNA, the CDR3 is TGTGCCAGCAGTGTCATCCGGGATACGCAGTATTTT.

The chain joins TRBV7-6 to TRBJ2-7; 8 bases map to TRBD2. This CDR3 contains 15 residues. The V gene's germline CDR1 is SGHVS and CDR2 FNYEAQ. V dropped 2 bases and J dropped 2; count of bases not matched to a gene: 5. CDR3 region: CASSLTVAGTYEQYF. Written as DNA, the CDR3 is TGTGCCAGCAGCTTAACGGTAGCGGGGACCTACGAGCAGTACTTC.

The V gene is TRBV9, the J gene TRBJ1-1; D may be TRBD1 (6 bases). The ends were cut back, 0 bases at V and 4 bases at J, with 10 bases in the middle. CDR3 length: 14 residues. Per germline, CDR1 SGDLS and CDR2 YYNGEE. CDR3 DNA: TGTGCCAGCAGCGTAGCTAGAGGGGGCACTGAAGCTTTCTTT. The encoded protein is CASSVARGGTEAFF.

On this clone itself: Compared with germline, one end of the junction differs, possibly owing to a read error. The chain links TRBV18 to TRBJ2-7, with a tentative D call TRBD2 (6 bases). The germline gives CDR1 KGHSH, CDR2 LQKENI. CDR3 length: 16 amino acids. This CDR3 reads CASSSPGLKSGNEQYF. CDR3 nucleotide sequence: TGTGCCAGCTCATCACCGGGACTTAAGAGTGGGAACGAGCAGTACTTC.

CDR3 coding DNA: TGTGCCAGCAGTAAAGAGCGGCTTATGAACACTGAAGCTTTCTTT. It is translated as CASSKERLMNTEAFF. The V and J genes are TRBV27 and TRBJ1-1, with no clear D. The CDR3 sequence is 15 residues long. From germline, CDR1 is MNHEY and CDR2 SMNVEV (reference sequence). The ends were cut back, 5 bases at V and 0 bases at J, with 13 bases in the middle.

This clone was observed a few times. J is TRBJ2-5 and V is TRBV25-1, with TRBD2 as a possible D gene (6 bases). This CDR3 has 16 residues. Trimming took 1 base from V and 1 from J, leaving 13 bases between them. CDR1 and CDR2 from the germline V gene are MGHDK and SYGVNS. CDR3 sequence reads: CASSELRAGGQETQYF. The CDR3 coding sequence is TGTGCCAGCAGTGAATTGAGGGCCGGGGGCCAAGAGACCCAGTACTTC.

The chain uses TRBV27 and TRBJ2-3; 9 bases are shared with TRBD2. Per germline, CDR1 MNHEY and CDR2 SMNVEV (reference sequence). This CDR3 is built from 14 residues. V was clipped by 3 bases and J by 4 bases; unmatched bases: 2. CDR3 protein: CASSLTSGADTQYF. The CDR3 DNA is TGTGCCAGCAGTTTGACTAGCGGTGCAGATACGCAGTATTTT.

This chain connects TRBV4-3 to TRBJ2-5; TRBD2 agrees at 9 bases. The CDR3 runs 18 residues. The germline V gene has CDR1 LGHNA and CDR2 YSLEER. J gave up 5 bases and V 0 bases, and 13 bases lay outside the gene matches. CDR3 residues: CASSQDSVAGGRVETQYF. The CDR3 DNA is TGCGCCAGCAGCCAAGATTCCGTTGCGGGGGGGCGGGTCGAGACCCAGTACTTC.

The CDR3 region has the DNA TGTGCCAGCAGTTACTTACAGGGCATCGGGGCCAACGTCCTGACTTTC. The encoded protein is CASSYLQGIGANVLTF. The chain joins TRBV6-5 to TRBJ2-6; D perhaps matches TRBD1 (6 bases). CDR1 and CDR2 from the germline V gene are MNHEY and SVGAGI. Trimming pared 1 base from V and 4 bases from J, leaving 11 bases between. The CDR3 length is 16 residues.

The V gene is TRBV9, the J gene TRBJ2-7; 11 bases align to TRBD1. CDR1 is SGDLS and CDR2 is YYNGEE in the germline V gene. There are 15 residues in the CDR3. Trimming took 1 base from V and 5 from J; bases not matched to a gene: 5. The chain's CDR3 is CASSVLGQGVHEQYF. For the CDR3, the DNA is TGTGCCAGCAGCGTACTGGGACAGGGGGTCCACGAGCAGTACTTC.

This clone was detected only a few times. This rearrangement joins TRBV5-1 to TRBJ2-3, with TRBD2 matching 7 bases. Germline V gives CDR1 SGHRS, CDR2 YFSETQ. With 0 bases clipped from V and 0 bases from J, the junction kept 4 bases outside the gene matches. The CDR3 spans 16 residues. The CDR3 protein is CASSLGGGASTDTQYF. DNA of the CDR3: TGCGCCAGCAGCTTGGGGGGAGGGGCCAGCACAGATACGCAGTATTTT.

The V and J genes are TRBV10-3 and TRBJ1-5; 9 bases agree with TRBD1. Trimming cost V 0 bases and J 6 bases; bases outside gene matches: 9. This CDR3 comprises 17 residues. The germline V gene encodes CDR1 ENHRY and CDR2 SYGVKD. DNA for the CDR3: TGTGCCATCAGTGAGTCTGGGACAGGGATCGGTGGTCAGCCCCAGCATTTT. This sequence encodes CAISESGTGIGGQPQHF.

The chain combines TRBV12-5 with TRBJ1-1; TRBD1 agrees at 8 bases. The V gene end was trimmed by 5 bases and the J gene end by 2 bases; junction bases not matched to a gene: 7. Germline values: CDR1 LGHNT, CDR2 FRNRAP. The CDR3 has 15 amino acids. The CDR3 loop is CASGDGQGVNTEAFF. The CDR3, as DNA: TGTGCTAGTGGTGACGGACAGGGAGTTAACACTGAAGCTTTCTTT.

The rearrangement links TRBV19 to TRBJ1-3; D might be TRBD1 (6 bases). Per the germline V gene, CDR1 is LNHDA and CDR2 is SQIVND (reference sequence). Between the trimmed V and J ends, which lost 4 bases and 4 bases, there was a span of 14 bases. The CDR3 has 15 amino acids. For the CDR3, the DNA is TGTGCCAGTAGTACCCAAAGACAGGTCGGAAACACCATATATTTT. As protein: CASSTQRQVGNTIYF.

The chain recombines TRBV7-2 with TRBJ2-1; no reliable D call. Germline V gives CDR1 SGHTA, CDR2 FQGNSA. The V end was cut by 1 base, the J end by 7 bases, with 5 bases between. CDR3 length: 12 amino acids. The DNA for the CDR3 is TGTGCCAGCAGCTTAGTGGAGAATGAGCAGTTCTTC. This translates into CASSLVENEQFF.

The V and J genes are TRBV4-3 and TRBJ2-7; TRBD1 matches 8 bases. V dropped 0 bases and J dropped 4; count of bases not matched to a gene: 11. The CDR3 length is 17 residues. The germline gives CDR1 LGHNA, CDR2 YSLEER. Here the CDR3 reads CASSQEAGGLYRYEQYF. The CDR3 region has the DNA TGCGCCAGCAGCCAAGAAGCAGGGGGCCTGTATCGGTACGAGCAGTACTTC.

The V gene is TRBV4-1, the J gene TRBJ2-7, with D perhaps TRBD2 (6 bases). CDR3 size: 13 residues. Germline CDR1 and CDR2: MGHRA and YSYEKL. V was shortened by 2 bases and J by 3 bases, with 8 bases between the two germline ends. The CDR3 DNA reads as TGCGCCAGCAGCCAAAATAGCGGCTACGAGCAGTACTTC. This gives the protein CASSQNSGYEQYF.

In DNA form, the CDR3 reads TGTGCCAGCAGCTTAGGGAGGCTGGCGGGAGGGACCGGGGAGCTGTTTTTT. Amino acids: CASSLGRLAGGTGELFF. The rearrangement joins TRBV7-8 to TRBJ2-2; 9 bases fit TRBD2. This CDR3 comprises 17 residues. J was trimmed by 5 bases and V by 1 base; bases with no gene match: 8. Looked up from germline, CDR1 is SGHVS and CDR2 is FQNEAQ.

V and J are TRBV9 and TRBJ2-2; 7 bases fit TRBD2. Unmatched junction bases numbered 7, after V lost 4 bases and J lost 1 base. Germline CDR1 is SGDLS and CDR2 is YYNGEE. This CDR3 region has 16 residues. The CDR3 DNA is TGTGCCAGCAGCAGGCGGGGGACGGGGAACACCGGGGAGCTGTTTTTT. Residues: CASSRRGTGNTGELFF.

This chain joins TRBV5-4 and TRBJ2-1; D not certain. Germline CDR1 is SGHNT and CDR2 is YYREEE (reference sequence). CDR3 length: 16 residues. Trimming left V 4 bases short and J 7 bases short, with 21 bases between. The CDR3 nucleotides are TGTGCCAGCAGCCCACCCCTATCTTGGTCTGGTAATGAGCAGTTCTTC. Encoded protein: CASSPPLSWSGNEQFF.

The gene calls are TRBV7-2 and TRBJ2-1; 13 bases align to TRBD2. CDR3 length equals 15 residues. V lost 5 bases, J lost 6 bases, and 4 bases stayed unmatched. CDR1 is SGHTA, CDR2 FQGNSA, per germline. The CDR3 sequence is CASSARLAGGNEQFF. CDR3 bases: TGTGCCAGCAGCGCAAGACTAGCGGGAGGCAATGAGCAGTTCTTC. The full variable domain, with the rest looked up from reference TRBV7-2 and TRBJ2-1, is GAGVSQSPSNKVTEKGKDVELRCDPISGHTALYWYRQSLGQGLEFLIYFQGNSAPDKSGLPSDRFSAERTGGSVSTLTIQRTQQEDSAVYLCASSARLAGGNEQFFGPGTRLTVL.

The V and J genes are TRBV18 and TRBJ2-3; D might be TRBD1 (6 bases). Germline V gives CDR1 KGHSH, CDR2 LQKENI. V was pared by 4 bases and J by 3 bases, with 32 bases between. This CDR3 is built from 21 residues. The CDR3 sequence: CASSLSGFSRDTQGTTDTQYF. CDR3 nucleotides: TGTGCCAGCTCACTGTCTGGATTTTCCCGGGACACCCAGGGAACTACAGATACGCAGTATTTT.

The rearrangement links TRBV6-1 to TRBJ2-3, with 8 bases that match TRBD1. CDR1 is MNHNS and CDR2 is SASEGT in the germline V gene. V lost 0 bases to trimming and J lost 1 base; unmatched junction nucleotides: 3. The CDR3 has 16 amino acids. The CDR3: CASSEAETGGTDTQYF. The CDR3 DNA reads TGTGCCAGCAGTGAAGCCGAGACAGGGGGCACAGATACGCAGTATTTT.

The CDR3 is CASSPGQQRSYEQYF. The CDR3, as DNA: TGTGCCAGTAGCCCGGGACAGCAGCGCTCCTACGAGCAGTACTTC. This rearrangement joins TRBV19 to TRBJ2-7; 7 nucleotides match TRBD1. This CDR3 has 15 amino acids. Germline values: CDR1 LNHDA, CDR2 SQIVND (reference sequence). The V gene end was trimmed by 6 bases and the J gene end by 0 bases; junction bases not matched to a gene: 8.

The CDR3 is CASSPPGARNNSPLHF. CDR3 bases: TGTGCCAGCTCACCACCGGGGGCGCGGAATAATTCACCCCTCCACTTT. J is TRBJ1-6 and V is TRBV18; a weak D match, TRBD1 (6 bases). V was trimmed by 0 bases and J by 5 bases, leaving 11 bases between them. This CDR3 region has 16 residues. Germline CDR1 reads KGHSH; CDR2 reads LQKENI.

CDR3 DNA: TGTGCCAGCAACGGCGGTGGAGGAGGATATGGCTACACCTTC. It codes for CASNGGGGGYGYTF. The rearrangement uses TRBV6-5 and TRBJ1-2; D is uncertain. There are 14 residues in the CDR3. Germline assignment: CDR1 MNHEY and CDR2 SVGAGI. With 7 bases removed from V and 5 bases from J, the gap between germline ends came to 17 bases.

The gene calls are TRBV30 and TRBJ2-2; 8 nucleotides align to TRBD1. CDR3 length: 15 amino acids. Germline CDR1 is GTSNPN and CDR2 is SVGIG (reference sequence). The J segment lost 5 bases and the V segment lost 2 bases, leaving 7 bases of the junction unmatched. CDR3 sequence: CAWSITGGGTGELFF. In DNA, the CDR3 is TGTGCCTGGAGTATAACAGGGGGTGGGACCGGGGAGCTGTTTTTT.

This sequence joins TRBV9 and TRBJ2-7; D remains unclear. The CDR3 runs to 13 residues. V was trimmed by 0 bases and J by 0 bases, leaving 4 bases between them. The germline V gene has CDR1 SGDLS and CDR2 YYNGEE. The CDR3 protein is CASSVAGSYEQYF. The CDR3 DNA reads TGTGCCAGCAGCGTAGCCGGCTCCTACGAGCAGTACTTC.